This T cell receptor (beta chain) was sequenced in a study of glioma-infiltrating T cells after dendritic cell vaccination. Overall study: At biweekly intervals, patients got three intradermal dendritic cell vaccine injections. Notes on the study in general: Complete blood and tumor specimen sets were limited to few patients.

Sample time point: after dendritic cell vaccination, including at tumor progression/relapse. Clones were read by immunoSEQ multiplex PCR, and TCRdb kept only the in-frame ones, dropping some. The profile shows 50,000 to 75,000 clones, 70% to 90% of them singletons. With regard to this clone: No antigen is known for it.

The CDR3 has 13 residues. Germline assignment: CDR1 SGHNT and CDR2 YENEEA. V lost 2 bases and J 6 bases, leaving 9 bases between the germline ends. The sequencing here drew on blood, taken after dendritic cell vaccination. The TCR was taken from a human donor with glioblastoma. This chain joins TRBV11-3 and TRBJ2-3; no firm D call. In DNA form, the CDR3 reads TGTGCCAGCAGCTTATCACACCAGGATACGCAGTATTTT. Amino acid sequence: CASSLSHQDTQYF.